This TCR beta chain is drawn from a study of control samples from healthy donors and cancer patients. The CDR3 loop spans 15 amino acids. V was pared by 8 bases and J by 1 base, with 17 bases between. CDR1 and CDR2 (germline): LGHDT, YNNKEL (reference sequence). Clones were read by immunoSEQ multiplex PCR, and TCRdb kept only the in-frame ones, dropping some. Altogether about 51,000 clones are present, roughly 90% being singletons, with the ten largest covering about 39%. The chain uses TRBV3-1 (or the pseudogene TRBV3-2) and TRBJ2-5; D may be TRBD2 (6 bases). Sequenced material: PBMCs. The receptor was isolated from a middle-aged man with head and neck cancer. The CDR3 coding sequence is TGTGCCAGCGCCCCCTATCAGCGGGCCCAAGAGACCCAGTACTTC. Amino acid sequence: CASAPYQRAQETQYF.